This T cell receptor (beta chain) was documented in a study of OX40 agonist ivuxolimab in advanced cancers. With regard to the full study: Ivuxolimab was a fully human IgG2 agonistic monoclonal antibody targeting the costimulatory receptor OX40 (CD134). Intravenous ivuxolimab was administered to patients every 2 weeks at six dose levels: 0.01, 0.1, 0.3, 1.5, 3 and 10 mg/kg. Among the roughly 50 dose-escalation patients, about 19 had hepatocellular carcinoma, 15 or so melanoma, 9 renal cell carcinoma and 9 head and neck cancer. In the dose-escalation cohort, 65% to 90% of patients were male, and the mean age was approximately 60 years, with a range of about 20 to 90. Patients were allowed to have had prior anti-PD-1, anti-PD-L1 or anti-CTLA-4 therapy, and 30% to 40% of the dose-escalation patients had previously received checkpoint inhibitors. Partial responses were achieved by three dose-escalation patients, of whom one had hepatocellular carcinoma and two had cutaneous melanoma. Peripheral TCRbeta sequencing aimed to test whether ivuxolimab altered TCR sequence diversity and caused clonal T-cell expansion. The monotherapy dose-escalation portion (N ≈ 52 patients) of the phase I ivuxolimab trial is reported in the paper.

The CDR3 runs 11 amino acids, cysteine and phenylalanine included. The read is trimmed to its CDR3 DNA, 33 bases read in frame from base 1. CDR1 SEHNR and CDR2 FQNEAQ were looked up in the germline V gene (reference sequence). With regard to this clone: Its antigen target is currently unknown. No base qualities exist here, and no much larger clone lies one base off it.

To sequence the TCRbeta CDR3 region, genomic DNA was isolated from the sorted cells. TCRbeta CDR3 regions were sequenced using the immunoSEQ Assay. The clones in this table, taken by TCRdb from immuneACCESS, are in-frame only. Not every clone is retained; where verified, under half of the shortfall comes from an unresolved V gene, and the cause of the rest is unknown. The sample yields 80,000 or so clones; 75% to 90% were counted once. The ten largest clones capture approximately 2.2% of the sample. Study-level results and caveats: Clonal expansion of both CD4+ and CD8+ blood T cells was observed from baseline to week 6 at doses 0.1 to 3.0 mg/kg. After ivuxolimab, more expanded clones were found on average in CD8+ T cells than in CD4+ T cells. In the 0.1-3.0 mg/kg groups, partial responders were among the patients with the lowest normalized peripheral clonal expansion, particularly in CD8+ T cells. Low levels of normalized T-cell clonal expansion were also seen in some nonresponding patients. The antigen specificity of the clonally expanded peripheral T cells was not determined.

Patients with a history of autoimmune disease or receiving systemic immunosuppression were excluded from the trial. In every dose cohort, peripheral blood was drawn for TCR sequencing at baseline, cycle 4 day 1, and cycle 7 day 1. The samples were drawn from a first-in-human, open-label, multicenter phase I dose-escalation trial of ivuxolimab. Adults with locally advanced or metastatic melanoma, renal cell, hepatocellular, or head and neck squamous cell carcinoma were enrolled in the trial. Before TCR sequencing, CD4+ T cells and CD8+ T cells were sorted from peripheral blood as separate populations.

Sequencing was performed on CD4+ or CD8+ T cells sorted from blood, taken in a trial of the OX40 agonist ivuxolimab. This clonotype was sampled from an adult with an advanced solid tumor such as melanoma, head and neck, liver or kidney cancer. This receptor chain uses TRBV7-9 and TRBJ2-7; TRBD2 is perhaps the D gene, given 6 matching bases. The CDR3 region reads CSSGRTYEQYF. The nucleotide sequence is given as TGTTCTTCGGGGAGGACCTACGAGCAGTACTTC.